Listed below are T cell receptor beta chains from one sample, sequenced in a study of blood T cell repertoires in COVID-19. The data were produced by immunoSEQ multiplex PCR, yet TCRdb's version contains in-frame clones alone and is incomplete. In the table there are some 130,000 clones, almost 85% of which are singletons. The sequenced sample was peripheral blood. All receptors come from a woman aged 25 to 45 who had recovered from COVID-19. Each CDR3 is given with its conserved first and last residue. D genes are given only for firm matches. Some rows have no size entry. The others give once, few or many, or a class for an expanded clone.

V: TRBV3-1/TRBV3-2
D: TRBD1
size: .
J: TRBJ1-1
length: 13
CDR3: CASRGQGVPEAFF
DNA: TGTGCCAGCAGGGGACAGGGAGTACCTGAAGCTTTCTTT

V: TRBV25-1
D: TRBD2
size: .
J: TRBJ2-3
length: 15
CDR3: CASTHSGTTTDTQYF
DNA: TGTGCCAGCACTCATAGCGGGACCACCACAGATACGCAGTATTTT

V: TRBV6-5
D: TRBD1
size: .
J: TRBJ1-2
length: 13
CDR3: CASSYEGGGGYTF
DNA: TGTGCCAGCAGTTACGAAGGGGGCGGTGGCTACACCTTC

V: TRBV9
D: .
size: few
J: TRBJ2-3
length: 15
CDR3: CASSVAQVMTDTQYF
DNA: TGTGCCAGCAGCGTAGCACAGGTAATGACAGATACGCAGTATTTT

V: TRBV6-5
D: TRBD1
size: .
J: TRBJ1-5
length: 15
CDR3: CASSKRQGSNQPQHF
DNA: TGTGCCAGCAGCAAACGACAGGGGAGCAATCAGCCCCAGCATTTT

V: TRBV4-1
D: TRBD1
size: .
J: TRBJ2-5
length: 14
CDR3: CASSYGQGQETQYF
DNA: TGCGCCAGCAGCTATGGACAGGGACAAGAGACCCAGTACTTC

V: TRBV30
D: TRBD2
size: .
J: TRBJ2-3
length: 14
CDR3: CAWSGGGSTDTQYF
DNA: TGTGCCTGGAGTGGGGGGGGAAGCACAGATACGCAGTATTTT

V: TRBV29-1
D: TRBD1
size: .
J: TRBJ1-1
length: 12
CDR3: CSVGGGYTEAFF
DNA: TGCAGCGTTGGAGGGGGCTACACTGAAGCTTTCTTT

V: TRBV7-2
D: .
size: .
J: TRBJ2-1
length: 15
CDR3: CASSYQAGTYNEQFF
DNA: TGTGCCAGCAGCTACCAGGCAGGTACCTACAATGAGCAGTTCTTC

V: TRBV5-1
D: .
size: .
J: TRBJ1-2
length: 14
CDR3: CASSLARPGDGYTF
DNA: TGCGCCAGCAGCTTGGCCCGGCCAGGGGATGGCTACACCTTC

V: TRBV13
D: TRBD1
size: once
J: TRBJ1-3
length: 16
CDR3: CASSPADRVEGNTIYF
DNA: TGTGCCAGCAGCCCAGCGGACAGGGTGGAGGGAAACACCATATATTTT

V: TRBV27
D: .
size: .
J: TRBJ2-3
length: 16
CDR3: CASSRGIAQSTDTQYF
DNA: TGTGCCAGCAGCCGAGGAATAGCGCAAAGCACAGATACGCAGTATTTT

V: TRBV7-9
D: .
size: once
J: TRBJ2-3
length: 15
CDR3: CASSLGGKSTDTQYF
DNA: TGTGCCAGCAGCTTAGGAGGGAAAAGCACAGATACGCAGTATTTT

V: TRBV11-2
D: TRBD2
size: .
J: TRBJ2-1
length: 17
CDR3: CASSISESRGGPGEQFF
DNA: TGTGCCAGCAGCATTTCGGAAAGTAGGGGAGGGCCCGGTGAGCAGTTCTTC

V: TRBV2
D: .
size: .
J: TRBJ1-1
length: 14
CDR3: CASSDTPGRTEAFF
DNA: TGTGCCAGCAGTGATACTCCTGGGAGGACTGAAGCTTTCTTT

V: TRBV5-6
D: TRBD2
size: .
J: TRBJ2-3
length: 19
CDR3: CASSLVLSGLASSTDTQYF
DNA: TGTGCCAGCAGCTTGGTTCTTTCGGGACTAGCGTCTAGCACAGATACGCAGTATTTT

V: TRBV21-1
D: .
size: .
J: TRBJ2-5
length: 16
CDR3: CASSPSAMKVGETQYF
DNA: TGTGCCAGCAGCCCTAGCGCTATGAAGGTGGGGGAGACCCAGTACTTC

V: TRBV27
D: TRBD1
size: .
J: TRBJ2-7
length: 15
CDR3: CASRDRTGVSYEQYF
DNA: TGTGCCAGCAGAGACAGAACAGGGGTCTCCTACGAGCAGTACTTC

V: TRBV6-6
D: .
size: .
J: TRBJ1-5
length: 14
CDR3: CASNPGWTNQPQHF
DNA: TGTGCCAGCAACCCGGGGTGGACCAATCAGCCCCAGCATTTT

V: TRBV18
D: TRBD1
size: .
J: TRBJ1-2
length: 16
CDR3: CASSTTGTGEAYGYTF
DNA: TGTGCCAGCTCAACGACCGGGACAGGGGAGGCCTATGGCTACACCTTC

V: TRBV27
D: TRBD2
size: .
J: TRBJ2-7
length: 16
CDR3: CASSGWTSGKTYEQYF
DNA: TGTGCCAGCAGTGGATGGACTAGCGGAAAAACCTACGAGCAGTACTTC

V: TRBV7-2
D: TRBD2
size: .
J: TRBJ2-7
length: 14
CDR3: CASSWTSGAYEQYF
DNA: TGTGCCAGCAGCTGGACTAGCGGGGCCTACGAGCAGTACTTC

V: TRBV11-1
D: .
size: .
J: TRBJ1-2
length: 13
CDR3: CASSTGQSYGYTF
DNA: TGTGCCAGCAGCACTGGACAGTCCTATGGCTACACCTTC

V: TRBV5-6
D: TRBD1
size: .
J: TRBJ2-7
length: 14
CDR3: CASSGGQGVYEQYF
DNA: TGTGCCAGCAGCGGGGGACAGGGCGTCTACGAGCAGTACTTC

V: TRBV6-2/TRBV6-3
D: TRBD2
size: .
J: TRBJ2-1
length: 17
CDR3: CASSYLGLALTYNEQFF
DNA: TGTGCCAGCAGTTACTTAGGACTAGCGCTGACCTACAATGAGCAGTTCTTC

V: TRBV13
D: TRBD1
size: .
J: TRBJ2-7
length: 15
CDR3: CASSSLGTGDYEQYF
DNA: TGTGCCAGCAGCTCCCTGGGGACAGGAGACTACGAGCAGTACTTC

V: TRBV12-5
D: .
size: .
J: TRBJ1-3
length: 15
CDR3: CASGSSRVSGNTIYF
DNA: TGTGCTAGTGGTTCCTCCAGGGTATCTGGAAACACCATATATTTT

V: TRBV19
D: TRBD2
size: .
J: TRBJ2-7
length: 16
CDR3: CASSIQGTSAPYEQYF
DNA: TGTGCCAGTAGTATACAAGGGACTAGCGCTCCCTACGAGCAGTACTTC

V: TRBV25-1
D: .
size: .
J: TRBJ2-5
length: 14
CDR3: CASSEPYLERTQYF
DNA: TGTGCCAGCAGTGAGCCCTACCTCGAACGGACCCAGTACTTC

V: TRBV7-3
D: TRBD2
size: .
J: TRBJ2-3
length: 14
CDR3: CASSPEGRGDTQYF
DNA: TGTGCCAGCAGCCCAGAGGGGCGGGGGGATACGCAGTATTTT

V: TRBV6-5
D: .
size: .
J: TRBJ1-2
length: 14
CDR3: CASRTPGKEDGYTF
DNA: TGTGCCAGCAGGACTCCGGGGAAGGAGGATGGCTACACCTTC

V: TRBV6-5
D: .
size: .
J: TRBJ1-1
length: 14
CDR3: CASSYAPGNTEAFF
DNA: TGTGCCAGCAGTTACGCCCCCGGGAACACTGAAGCTTTCTTT

V: TRBV28
D: .
size: few
J: TRBJ1-5
length: 13
CDR3: CASGPFSNQPQHF
DNA: TGTGCCAGCGGGCCGTTTAGCAATCAGCCCCAGCATTTT